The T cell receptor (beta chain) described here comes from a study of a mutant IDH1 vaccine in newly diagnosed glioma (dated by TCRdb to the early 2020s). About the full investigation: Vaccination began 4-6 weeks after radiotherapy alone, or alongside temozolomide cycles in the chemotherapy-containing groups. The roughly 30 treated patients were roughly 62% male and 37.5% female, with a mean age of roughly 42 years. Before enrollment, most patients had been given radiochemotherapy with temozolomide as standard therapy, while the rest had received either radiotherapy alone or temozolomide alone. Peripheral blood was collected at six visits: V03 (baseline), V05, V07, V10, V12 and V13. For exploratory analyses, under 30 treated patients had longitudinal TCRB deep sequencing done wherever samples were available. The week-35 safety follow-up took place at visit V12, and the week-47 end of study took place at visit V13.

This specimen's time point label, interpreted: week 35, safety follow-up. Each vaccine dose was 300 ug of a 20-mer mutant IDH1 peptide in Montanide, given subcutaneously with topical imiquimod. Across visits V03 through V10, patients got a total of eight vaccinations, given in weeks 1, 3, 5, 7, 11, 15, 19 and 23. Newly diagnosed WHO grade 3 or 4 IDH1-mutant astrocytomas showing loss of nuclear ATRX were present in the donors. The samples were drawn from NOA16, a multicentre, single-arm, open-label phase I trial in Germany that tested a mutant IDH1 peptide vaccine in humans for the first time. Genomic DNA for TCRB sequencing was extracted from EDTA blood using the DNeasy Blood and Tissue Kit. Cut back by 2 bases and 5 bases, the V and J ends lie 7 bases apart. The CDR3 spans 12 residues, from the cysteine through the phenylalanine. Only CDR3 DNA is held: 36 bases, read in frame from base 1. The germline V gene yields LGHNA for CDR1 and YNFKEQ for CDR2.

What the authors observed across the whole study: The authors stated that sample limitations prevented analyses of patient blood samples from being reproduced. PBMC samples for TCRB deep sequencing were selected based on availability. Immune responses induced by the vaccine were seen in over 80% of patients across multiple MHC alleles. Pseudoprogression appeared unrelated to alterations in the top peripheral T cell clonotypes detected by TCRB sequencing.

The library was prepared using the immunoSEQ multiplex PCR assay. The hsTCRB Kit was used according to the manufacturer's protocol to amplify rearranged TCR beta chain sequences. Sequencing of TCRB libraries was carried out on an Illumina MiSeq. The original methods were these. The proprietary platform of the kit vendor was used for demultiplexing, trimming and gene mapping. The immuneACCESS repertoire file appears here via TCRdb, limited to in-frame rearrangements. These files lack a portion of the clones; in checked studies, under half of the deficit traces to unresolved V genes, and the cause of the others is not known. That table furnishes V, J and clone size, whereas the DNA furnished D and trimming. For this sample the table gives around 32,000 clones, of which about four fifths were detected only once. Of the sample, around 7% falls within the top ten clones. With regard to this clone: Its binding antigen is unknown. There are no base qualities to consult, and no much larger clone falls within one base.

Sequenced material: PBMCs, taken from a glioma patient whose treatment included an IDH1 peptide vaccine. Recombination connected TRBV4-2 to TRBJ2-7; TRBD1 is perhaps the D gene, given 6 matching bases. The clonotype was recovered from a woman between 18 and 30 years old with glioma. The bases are TGTGCCAGCAGCCAAACAGGGAACGAGCAGTACTTC. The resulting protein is CASSQTGNEQYF.